A selection of T cell receptor beta chains follows, all from one sample in a study of early T cells in non-severe SARS-CoV-2 infection. TCRdb ran MiXCR on the 5' RACE reads and lists one entry per CDR3 protein. The data contain about 60,000 distinct CDR3 sequences, roughly 13% of them singletons. Sequences were obtained from whole blood. These receptor sequences come from an adult who was a healthcare worker with PCR-confirmed SARS-CoV-2 infection or an uninfected control (not recorded which). Each CDR3 is given with its conserved first and last residue. Each record gives: clone size, J gene, D gene, V gene, CDR3 DNA, CDR3 protein. D genes are given only for firm matches. Expanded clones are given a class, and other clones once, few, many or no size at all.

few	TRBJ2-3	NA	TRBV24-1	TGTGCCACCAGTGATCCGGGGAGCGTTAGCACAGATACGCAGTATTTT	CATSDPGSVSTDTQYF
few	TRBJ2-7	TRBD2	TRBV11-2	TGTGCCAGCAGCCGGACTAGCGGGATCACCGAGCAGTACTTC	CASSRTSGITEQYF
NA	TRBJ2-7	TRBD1	TRBV20-1	TGCAGTGCTAGAGATCTACTGACAGGGGTATACGAGCAGTACTTC	CSARDLLTGVYEQYF
NA	TRBJ2-7	NA	TRBV29-1	TGCAGCGTCGCCAGGGGAAGCTCCTACGAGCAGTACTTC	CSVARGSSYEQYF
many	TRBJ1-3	NA	TRBV12-3/TRBV12-4	TGTGCCAGCAGTTTAGCGAGCTCTGGAAACACCATATATTTT	CASSLASSGNTIYF
NA	TRBJ2-7	NA	TRBV19	TGTGCCAGTACCTCGGCAAACGGATACTACGAGCAGTACTTC	CASTSANGYYEQYF
NA	TRBJ2-7	NA	TRBV25-1	TGTGCCAGCAGTGGCCCGGACAGCCCCGTACCCTACGAGCAGTACTTC	CASSGPDSPVPYEQYF
many	TRBJ2-3	NA	TRBV11-2	TGTGCCAGCAGCTTAGATCAAAGGGTCTCAGATACGCAGTATTTT	CASSLDQRVSDTQYF
few	TRBJ1-2	NA	TRBV7-9	TGTGCCAGCAGCTTAGGGGCAGGGAATGGCTACACCTTC	CASSLGAGNGYTF
many	TRBJ1-5	NA	TRBV2	TGTGCCAGCAGTGGGGCTAGGAATCAGCCCCAGCATTTT	CASSGARNQPQHF
NA	TRBJ2-3	NA	TRBV7-2	TGTGCCAGCAGCTTAGCGCTGGAGGCAGATACGCAGTATTTT	CASSLALEADTQYF
medium-sized	TRBJ2-2	TRBD2	TRBV6-4	TGTGCCAGCAGTGAAGCGGGAGGAACCGGGGAGCTGTTTTTT	CASSEAGGTGELFF
NA	TRBJ1-5	TRBD1	TRBV10-2	TGCGCCAGCAGCAGGGACAGCCATCAGCCCCAGCATTTT	CASSRDSHQPQHF
NA	TRBJ2-7	TRBD2	TRBV20-1	TGCAGTGCGAGGACTAGCGGTAACTCCTACGAGCAGTACTTC	CSARTSGNSYEQYF
NA	TRBJ2-2	NA	TRBV6-2/TRBV6-3	TGTGCCAGCAGTTACCCCGGGGAGCTGTTTTTT	CASSYPGELFF
many	TRBJ1-1	NA	TRBV18	TGTGCCAGCTCAGTGAGGGAGAACACTGAAGCTTTCTTT	CASSVRENTEAFF
NA	TRBJ2-5	NA	TRBV3-1	TGTGCCAGCAGCCGCCGGGACCAACAAGAGACCCAGTACTTC	CASSRRDQQETQYF
NA	TRBJ2-5	NA	TRBV6-2/TRBV6-3	TGTGCCAGCCGCGACGGAGGGCACGAGACCCAGTACTTC	CASRDGGHETQYF
many	TRBJ1-1	TRBD1	TRBV28	TGTGCCAGCCTCACTCAGGAGGGGGCGCGTACTGAAGCTTTCTTT	CASLTQEGARTEAFF
once	TRBJ2-7	NA	TRBV5-1	TGCGCCAGCAGCTGGGGCCGGGACGCCTCGGGGGAGCAGTACTTC	CASSWGRDASGEQYF
NA	TRBJ2-1	NA	TRBV20-1	TGCAGTGCTAGGCTCCTAGAGAATGAGCAGTTCTTC	CSARLLENEQFF
NA	TRBJ2-2	TRBD2	TRBV5-4	TGTGCCAGCACCCTTGGGGGGGGCACCGGGGAGCTGTTTTTT	CASTLGGGTGELFF
few	TRBJ2-7	NA	TRBV4-3	TGCGCCAGCAGCCAAGATCAGGGGACCTACGAGCAGTACTTC	CASSQDQGTYEQYF
few	TRBJ2-3	NA	TRBV7-9	TGTGCCAGCAGCCACCAGACAGCTAGCACAGATACGCAGTATTTT	CASSHQTASTDTQYF
many	TRBJ1-2	NA	TRBV18	TGTGCCAGCTCTCCCCACCGTTACAGCAACGATGGCTACACCTTC	CASSPHRYSNDGYTF
many	TRBJ2-7	TRBD2	TRBV6-2/TRBV6-3	TGTGCCAGCAGTTACAGCGGGGAATCTTCCTACGAGCAGTACTTC	CASSYSGESSYEQYF
NA	TRBJ2-1	NA	TRBV10-1	TGCGCCAGCAGTGAGTTCTTAGGTAATGAGCAGTTCTTC	CASSEFLGNEQFF
many	TRBJ2-3	TRBD1	TRBV6-1	TGTGCCAGCAGTGACTTAATGAACAGGGGATTAGATACGCAGTATTTT	CASSDLMNRGLDTQYF
many	TRBJ1-5	NA	TRBV3-1	TGTGCCAGCAGCCAGGGCAGGGATGGTATCTCGGGCGGGCCTCAGCCCCAGCATTTT	CASSQGRDGISGGPQPQHF
many	TRBJ1-5	NA	TRBV3-1	TGTGCCAGCAGCCAAGATTTGGCTAGCAATCAGCCCCAGCATTTT	CASSQDLASNQPQHF
NA	TRBJ2-7	TRBD2	TRBV10-3	TGTGCCATCAGTGAGTCTAGCGGGGGCTACGAGCAGTACTTC	CAISESSGGYEQYF
NA	TRBJ2-7	NA	TRBV5-1	TGCGCCAGCAGTCCTGGACAGCGGGTGAACTCCTACGAGCAGTACTTC	CASSPGQRVNSYEQYF
few	TRBJ2-1	NA	TRBV20-1	TGCAGTGCTCGCCGGGACTGGGACTCCTACAATGAGCAGTTCTTC	CSARRDWDSYNEQFF
NA	TRBJ1-2	NA	TRBV29-1	TGCAGCGTGGACCTAAGTACTAACTATGGCTACACCTTC	CSVDLSTNYGYTF
many	TRBJ2-1	TRBD2	TRBV7-9	TGTGCCAGCAGCTTCCAGACTAGCGGAAAGAGGAATGAGCAGTTCTTC	CASSFQTSGKRNEQFF
many	TRBJ2-1	TRBD2	TRBV3-1	TGTGCCAGCAGCCAGCGTAGCGGGAGAATCAGTGAGCAGTTCTTC	CASSQRSGRISEQFF
many	TRBJ2-7	NA	TRBV7-9	TGTGCCAGCAGCTTCTCAAAGCGGGCGGCGATTGTCGCTTACGAGCAGTACTTC	CASSFSKRAAIVAYEQYF
few	TRBJ2-3	TRBD1	TRBV4-3	TGCGCCAGCAGCCAAGAGGTCCTCGGGACAGCATACGCAGATACGCAGTATTTT	CASSQEVLGTAYADTQYF
NA	TRBJ1-2	NA	TRBV30	TGTGCCTGGAGTGTTGGGGGTTTCGGCTACACCTTC	CAWSVGGFGYTF
many	TRBJ2-2	TRBD1	TRBV10-3	TGTGCCATCAGTGAGTCGGACAGGGGAACCGGGGAGCTGTTTTTT	CAISESDRGTGELFF
many	TRBJ2-7	TRBD2	TRBV5-6	TGTGCCAGCAGCGCCGGACTAGCGCCCTCCTACGAGCAGTACTTC	CASSAGLAPSYEQYF
few	TRBJ2-7	NA	TRBV20-1	TGCAGTGCGGGGTACGGGCAAGTCTGGGACGAGCAGTACTTC	CSAGYGQVWDEQYF
NA	TRBJ1-1	TRBD1	TRBV12-3/TRBV12-4	TGTGCCAGCACCCCAGGGGGGGAGACTGAAGCTTTCTTT	CASTPGGETEAFF
NA	TRBJ1-6	NA	TRBV29-1	TGCAGCGTTGCTCTGGAACATAATTCACCCCTCCACTTT	CSVALEHNSPLHF
many	TRBJ1-6	NA	TRBV20-1	TGCAGTGCTAGAGATCGTACGGGGAATTCACCCCTCCACTTT	CSARDRTGNSPLHF
NA	TRBJ2-3	TRBD2	TRBV2	TGTGCCAGCAGTGAAGGACTAGCGAGACTTAGCACAGATACGCAGTATTTT	CASSEGLARLSTDTQYF
NA	TRBJ2-5	TRBD2	TRBV10-3	TGTGCCACTTCTGGACTAGCGGGTGAAGAGACCCAGTACTTC	CATSGLAGEETQYF
NA	TRBJ2-7	TRBD1	TRBV27	TGTGCCAGCAGTTTGAAAACAGGGGGCTACGAGCAGTACTTC	CASSLKTGGYEQYF
many	TRBJ1-5	NA	TRBV20-1	TGCAGTGCTAGGGGGGATAGCAATCAGCCCCAGCATTTT	CSARGDSNQPQHF
NA	TRBJ2-1	NA	TRBV5-1	TGCGCCAGCAGCTTGGTCGGGAGTAATAATGAGCAGTTCTTC	CASSLVGSNNEQFF
few	TRBJ2-3	TRBD2	TRBV20-1	TGCAGTGTTACGATTAGCGGGGGGCACACAGATACGCAGTATTTT	CSVTISGGHTDTQYF
NA	TRBJ2-7	TRBD1	TRBV6-2/TRBV6-3	TGTGCCAGCAGTCCAGCTCCGGGACAGGGGTTATACGAGCAGTACTTC	CASSPAPGQGLYEQYF
few	TRBJ2-1	TRBD2	TRBV27	TGTGCCAGCAGTTCCGGGACTAGCGGCTCCTACAATGAGCAGTTCTTC	CASSSGTSGSYNEQFF
many	TRBJ1-5	TRBD1	TRBV6-1	TGTGCCAGCAGTGAGGGGACAGAAAATCAGCCCCAGCATTTT	CASSEGTENQPQHF
many	TRBJ1-1	NA	TRBV18	TGTGCCAGCTCACCCGGCGATTACACTGAAGCTTTCTTT	CASSPGDYTEAFF
many	TRBJ2-1	TRBD1	TRBV7-9	TGTGCCAGCAGCTGGGGGACAGGGGAACGCAATGAGCAGTTCTTC	CASSWGTGERNEQFF
few	TRBJ1-2	NA	TRBV3-1	TGTGCCAGCAGCGCCGACAGGTTCTATGGCTACACCTTC	CASSADRFYGYTF
many	TRBJ1-6	TRBD1	TRBV2	TGTGCCAGCAGATTGGGACAGGCGGGTTCACCCCTCCACTTT	CASRLGQAGSPLHF
NA	TRBJ2-7	TRBD1	TRBV5-1	TGCGCCAGCAGCTACCGGGACAGTTCCTACGAGCAGTACTTC	CASSYRDSSYEQYF